One sample yielded the 8 T cell receptor beta chains listed below, sequenced in a study of T cell repertoires in cytomegalovirus infection. Each CDR3 protein gets one entry after TCRdb re-called the reads with MiXCR. The table records around 190,000 distinct CDR3 sequences, around an eighth of them present only once. The source material was PBMCs. These receptors originate from a human donor in good health (CMV status not recorded). Some clones in this sample may be carry-over from other donors' samples.

In the case of this clonotype: This clone may be a read error of a much larger clone one base away. The J gene is TRBJ2-5, the V gene TRBV12-3 or TRBV12-4; 14 positions match TRBD2. The CDR3 length is 16 residues. Losses at the gene ends were 5 bases for V and 5 bases for J; bases not matched to a gene: 7. CDR3 protein: CASSVGTSGRRETQYF. DNA for the CDR3: TGTGCCAGCAGTGTGGGGACTAGCGGGAGACGGGAGACCCAGTACTTC.

This clonotype was picked up many times. This chain joins TRBV5-1 and TRBJ1-2, with 11 bases identical to TRBD1. In germline, CDR1 is SGHRS, CDR2 YFSETQ. CDR3 size: 14 residues. Trimming removed 7 bases from V and 3 bases from J; junction bases left unmatched: 5. CDR3 loop: CASRGQGAHYGYTF. CDR3 in DNA: TGCGCCAGCCGTGGACAGGGGGCTCACTATGGCTACACCTTC.

The gene calls are TRBV7-9 and TRBJ1-1; TRBD1 matches 7 bases. The CDR3 is made up of 18 amino acids. The junction had 18 bases not matched to a gene; V was cut back by 2 bases and J by 6 bases. CDR1 SEHNR and CDR2 FQNEAQ come from the germline V gene (reference sequence). The CDR3 region is CASSLIRTGVSPWPEAFF. CDR3 DNA: TGTGCCAGCAGCTTAATCCGGACAGGCGTCTCACCCTGGCCTGAAGCTTTCTTT.

This clonotype was counted ten times or more. The V call is TRBV7-3, the J call TRBJ2-1; tentative D call: TRBD2 (6 bases). Germline assignment: CDR1 SGHTA and CDR2 FQGTGA. V shed 5 bases and J shed 13 bases, with 18 bases lying between them. This CDR3 is built from 13 residues. CDR3 protein: CASSGSGGRSQFF. The CDR3 DNA reads TGTGCCAGCAGCGGTAGCGGAGGGCGATCTCAGTTCTTC.

Many counts were recorded for this clonotype. This sequence joins TRBV5-5 and TRBJ1-5; TRBD1 matches 8 bases. V was pared by 4 bases and J by 1 base, with 7 bases of the junction left unmatched. CDR3 size: 16 residues. Per germline, CDR1 SGHKS and CDR2 YYEKEE (reference sequence). The CDR3 DNA is TGTGCCAGCAGCAGGGTCGGGACAGGAAGCAATCAGCCCCAGCATTTT. Translating it yields CASSRVGTGSNQPQHF.

This clonotype was counted between two and nine times. The rearrangement links TRBV11-2 to TRBJ1-1; D not certain. CDR3 size: 15 residues. Looked up from germline, CDR1 is SGHAT and CDR2 is FQNNGV. The V end lost 5 bases, the J end lost 6 bases, and 19 bases lay between the germline ends. The CDR3 DNA reads TGTGCCAGCAGCCATAACGGGCTGGGTGACGCTGAAGCTTTCTTT. Translating gives CASSHNGLGDAEAFF.

A few counts support this clonotype. V and J are TRBV15 and TRBJ1-1; TRBD1 agrees at 7 bases. V was pared by 2 bases and J by 8 bases, with 5 bases of the junction left unmatched. CDR3 size: 13 residues. Germline V gene lookup returns CDR1 LNHNV and CDR2 YYDKDF (reference sequence). The CDR3 coding sequence is TGTGCCACCAGCAGAAGACAGGGCCCCGAAGCTTTCTTT. Residues: CATSRRQGPEAFF.

This clonotype was detected ten times or more. The chain links TRBV7-9 to TRBJ1-2; D call uncertain. This CDR3 is built from 11 residues. Germline CDR1 is SEHNR and CDR2 is FQNEAQ (reference sequence). V was clipped by 6 bases and J by 5 bases, with 7 bases between them. The CDR3 region has the DNA TGTGCCAGCAGGGACGAGTATGGCTACACCTTC. This sequence encodes CASRDEYGYTF.